Listed here are 17 T cell receptor beta chains from one sample, sequenced in a study of blood T cell repertoires in COVID-19. Only in-frame clones appear in the TCRdb table, and some are missing; sequencing was by immunoSEQ multiplex PCR. The data contain about 160,000 clones, 85% to 95% of them singletons. The sample was peripheral blood. These receptors all stem from a woman aged 55-69 years with COVID-19, enrolled during active disease.

This chain connects TRBV18 to TRBJ1-1; D not resolved. The germline gives CDR1 KGHSH, CDR2 LQKENI. V was trimmed by 2 bases and J by 4 bases, leaving 14 bases between them. The CDR3 spans 15 residues. The CDR3 DNA is TGTGCCAGCTCACCAGAGGCAGACCTTAGCACTGAAGCTTTCTTT. The encoded protein is CASSPEADLSTEAFF.

The chain couples TRBV6-2 or TRBV6-3 to TRBJ1-1; TRBD1 is a possible D gene (5 bases). Trimming pared 6 bases from V and 3 bases from J, leaving 11 bases between. This CDR3 spans 13 amino acids. Per the germline V gene, CDR1 is MNHEY and CDR2 is SVGEGT. CDR3 bases: TGTGCCAGCAGCCCGGACACAGACACTGAAGCTTTCTTT. This encodes CASSPDTDTEAFF.

The table lists this clone with a count of one. The V gene is TRBV5-4, the J gene TRBJ1-2; the D gene is possibly TRBD1 (6 bases). The CDR3 extends over 13 amino acids. From germline, CDR1 is SGHNT and CDR2 YYREEE (reference sequence). Trimming pared 7 bases from V and 2 bases from J, leaving 12 bases between. The CDR3 spells CASGGTGNYGYTF. The CDR3 nucleotides are TGTGCCAGCGGGGGAACAGGGAACTATGGCTACACCTTC.

The CDR3 sequence is CASTQPGSYNEQFF. Written as DNA, the CDR3 is TGCGCCAGCACACAACCGGGGTCTTACAATGAGCAGTTCTTC. This chain links TRBV4-1 with TRBJ2-1; D might be TRBD2 (5 bases). Germline CDR1 is MGHRA and CDR2 is YSYEKL. CDR3 length equals 14 residues. Trimming pared 7 bases from V and 4 bases from J, leaving 14 bases between.

This chain connects TRBV6-5 to TRBJ2-1, with D tentatively TRBD1 (6 bases). Trimming cost V 6 bases and J 3 bases, with 9 bases left between them. CDR3 length: 13 residues. CDR1 and CDR2 (germline): MNHEY, SVGAGI. The CDR3 region is CASRKGGYNEQFF. The CDR3 DNA reads TGTGCCAGCAGAAAAGGGGGCTACAATGAGCAGTTCTTC.

This chain uses TRBV30 with TRBJ1-2; 10 bases are shared with TRBD1. Unmatched junction bases numbered 7, after V lost 4 bases and J lost 5 bases. The CDR3 length is 14 residues. Per the germline V gene, CDR1 is GTSNPN and CDR2 is SVGIG (reference sequence). Here the CDR3 reads CAWMGQGLWYGYTF. The DNA for the CDR3 is TGTGCCTGGATGGGACAGGGGCTATGGTATGGCTACACCTTC.

The rearrangement links TRBV3-1 (or the pseudogene TRBV3-2) to TRBJ2-1, with 12 bases that match TRBD2. This CDR3 contains 16 residues. V lost 3 bases to trimming and J lost 3 bases; unmatched junction nucleotides: 3. The V gene's germline CDR1 is LGHDT and CDR2 YNNKEL (reference sequence). CDR3 bases: TGTGCCAGCAGCCAGCTAGCGGGGGGGGTCTACAATGAGCAGTTCTTC. It is translated as CASSQLAGGVYNEQFF.

This clone was detected only once. The V and J genes are TRBV12-3 or TRBV12-4 and TRBJ1-1; 7 positions agree with TRBD1. The trim removed 8 bases at V and 1 base at J, leaving 4 bases unmatched. CDR3 length: 13 residues. This chain's CDR3 is CASFRGKNTEAFF. The CDR3 bases are TGTGCCAGCTTCAGGGGGAAGAACACTGAAGCTTTCTTT.

DNA for the CDR3: TGTGCCACCCGGCGGGCGGGGGAGAACCAAGAGACCCAGTACTTC. Translated, it gives CATRRAGENQETQYF. The chain combines TRBV10-3 with TRBJ2-5; TRBD2 agrees at 7 bases. The CDR3 is 15 residues long. Trimming took 10 bases from V and 0 from J; bases not matched to a gene: 11. Germline-derived CDR1 and CDR2 are ENHRY and SYGVKD.

The rearrangement joins TRBV25-1 to TRBJ1-4; TRBD1 matches at 10 bases. Trimming took 6 bases from V and 5 from J; bases not matched to a gene: 3. Germline V CDR1 and CDR2: MGHDK, SYGVNS. The CDR3 is 14 residues long. The CDR3 loop is CASRPGQGNEKLFF. CDR3 DNA: TGTGCCAGCAGGCCGGGACAGGGGAATGAAAAACTGTTTTTT.

The chain's CDR3 is CASSYEGQGTRPQHF. The CDR3 DNA sequence: TGTGCCAGCAGTTACGAGGGACAGGGGACGCGGCCCCAGCATTTT. The gene calls are TRBV6-6 and TRBJ1-5, with 10 bases aligning to TRBD1. The CDR3 totals 15 residues. Trimming at V came to 2 bases and at J to 9 bases, leaving 7 bases not matched to a gene. Germline lookup yields CDR1 MNHNY and CDR2 SVGAGI (reference sequence).

The chain is built from TRBV27 and TRBJ1-2, with 8 bases fitting TRBD1. V trimming: 4 bases; J trimming: 0 bases; junction bases outside the gene matches: 4. CDR3 size: 15 residues. The germline CDR1 and CDR2 sequences are MNHEY and SMNVEV (reference sequence). The CDR3 nucleotides read TGTGCCAGCAGTTCGAGGGACAGGCCTAACTATGGCTACACCTTC. Translating it yields CASSSRDRPNYGYTF.

The CDR3 here is CASSLGPGASYEQYF. CDR3 in DNA: TGCGCCAGCAGCTTGGGGCCAGGGGCGTCGTACGAGCAGTACTTC. The chain combines TRBV5-1 with TRBJ2-7; D perhaps matches TRBD1 (6 bases). Germline lookup yields CDR1 SGHRS and CDR2 YFSETQ. V was trimmed by 0 bases and J by 4 bases, leaving 14 bases between them. CDR3 length: 15 residues.

V gene TRBV30 combines with J gene TRBJ1-5; possible D gene TRBD1, 5 bases. Germline V gives CDR1 GTSNPN, CDR2 SVGIG (reference sequence). V shed 5 bases and J shed 5 bases, with 16 bases lying between them. The CDR3 is 14 amino acids. The CDR3 is CAWSPGLDDQPQHF. DNA of the CDR3: TGTGCCTGGTCTCCGGGACTCGATGATCAGCCCCAGCATTTT.

The V call is TRBV10-2, the J call TRBJ1-1, with a weak D call TRBD1 (6 bases). The CDR3 has 16 residues. Germline CDR1 WSHSY, CDR2 SAAADI. Trimming shortened V by 4 bases and J by 4 bases, and 19 bases separated the two germline ends. This CDR3 reads CASSAPGGGRITEAFF. Here the CDR3 DNA reads TGCGCCAGCAGTGCACCGGGGGGCGGGCGTATCACTGAAGCTTTCTTT.

The genes are TRBV7-6 and TRBJ2-2; no reliable D call. The CDR3 contains 19 residues. Deletions cut 3 bases from V and 7 bases from J, with 27 bases between. Germline CDR1 SGHVS, CDR2 FNYEAQ. The CDR3 spells CASSLDGRSTPSLFGELFF. CDR3 bases: TGTGCCAGCAGCTTGGATGGTAGGAGTACACCCAGTCTGTTCGGGGAGCTGTTTTTT. The whole variable domain, remainder taken from reference TRBV7-6 and TRBJ2-2, is GAGVSQSPRYKVTKRGQDVALRCDPISGHVSLYWYRQALGQGPEFLTYFNYEAQQDKSGLPNDRFSAERPEGSISTLTIQRTEQRDSAMYRCASSLDGRSTPSLFGELFFGEGSRLTVL.

The CDR3 DNA reads as TGTGCCAGCAGTGAAGAGAGGAGGAACTATGGCTACACCTTC. Translation gives CASSEERRNYGYTF. The gene calls are TRBV25-1 and TRBJ1-2, with D unresolved. CDR3 size: 14 residues. Trimming cost V 2 bases and J 2 bases, with 9 bases left between them. Germline CDR1 MGHDK, CDR2 SYGVNS.